The 16 T cell receptor beta chains below all came from one sample that was sequenced in a study of blood T cell repertoires in COVID-19. The assay was immunoSEQ multiplex PCR, and TCRdb's table has in-frame clones only and misses some. The table includes nearly 95,000 clones, around four fifths detected once. The material sequenced was peripheral blood. These receptors were taken from a human donor in a cohort sampled during active COVID-19.

The J gene is TRBJ2-1, the V gene TRBV7-9, with 7 bases aligning to TRBD1. The V gene end was trimmed by 5 bases and the J gene end by 4 bases; junction bases not matched to a gene: 11. CDR3 size: 16 residues. Germline CDR1 is SEHNR and CDR2 is FQNEAQ (reference sequence). CDR3 amino acids: CASSPGWTGPYNEQFF. CDR3 DNA sequence: TGTGCCAGCAGCCCCGGGTGGACAGGTCCATACAATGAGCAGTTCTTC.

This chain joins TRBV28 and TRBJ1-6; D gene unclear. Looked up from germline, CDR1 is MDHEN and CDR2 is SYDVKM. The CDR3 runs 12 residues. V gave up 8 bases and J gave up 6 bases, with 8 bases separating them. The CDR3 loop is CASGPANSPLHF. In DNA, the CDR3 is TGTGCCAGCGGGCCTGCTAATTCACCCCTCCACTTT.

The rearrangement uses TRBV12-3 or TRBV12-4 and TRBJ2-5, with D tentatively TRBD1 (5 bases). The CDR3 extends over 13 amino acids. The V end lost 8 bases, the J end lost 5 bases, and 15 bases lay between the germline ends. CDR3 in DNA: TGTGCCAGCCGCAGGGCGGCCCGCGAGACCCAGTACTTC. It specifies CASRRAARETQYF.

V and J are TRBV2 and TRBJ2-7, with 10 bases lining up with TRBD2. The CDR3 has 18 amino acids. The germline V gene encodes CDR1 SNHLY and CDR2 FYNNEI. V was clipped by 6 bases and J by 0 bases; unmatched bases: 14. The CDR3 nucleotides read TGTGCCAGCAGACGACAGGGAAGCTCTAGCGGGAGCTCCTACGAGCAGTACTTC. It is translated as CASRRQGSSSGSSYEQYF.

The genes are TRBV11-2 and TRBJ2-7; 9 positions match TRBD1. The ends lost 5 bases at V and 4 bases at J; junction bases unmatched: 6. The V gene's germline CDR1 is SGHAT and CDR2 FQNNGV. The CDR3 is 14 amino acids. The CDR3 region has the DNA TGTGCCAGCAGCCCCGGGACAGGGATATACGAGCAGTACTTC. It codes for CASSPGTGIYEQYF.

This chain connects TRBV28 to TRBJ2-7; D may be TRBD2 (7 bases). This CDR3 comprises 15 residues. With 6 bases removed from V and 3 bases from J, the gap between germline ends came to 18 bases. The germline V gene has CDR1 MDHEN and CDR2 SYDVKM. The CDR3 here is CASRPGGGIYYEQYF. The CDR3 DNA follows: TGTGCCAGCAGACCCGGCGGGGGCATTTACTACGAGCAGTACTTC.

The chain uses TRBV4-2 and TRBJ1-2, with a tentative D call TRBD1 (5 bases). The V gene's germline CDR1 is LGHNA and CDR2 YNFKEQ. This CDR3 comprises 15 residues. Trimming took 1 base from V and 0 from J, leaving 9 bases between them. In DNA, the CDR3 is TGTGCCAGCAGCCAAGGACAGTTGGCTAACTATGGCTACACCTTC. Its protein product is CASSQGQLANYGYTF.

V and J are TRBV5-1 and TRBJ2-3; TRBD2 matches at 8 bases. Trimming took 1 base from V and 0 from J; bases not matched to a gene: 4. Germline-derived CDR1 and CDR2 are SGHRS and YFSETQ. The CDR3 is made up of 16 amino acids. Here the CDR3 DNA reads TGCGCCAGCAGCTTGATGGCTAGCGGGAGCACAGATACGCAGTATTTT. This codes for CASSLMASGSTDTQYF.

This chain connects TRBV30 to TRBJ2-5, with D possibly TRBD1 on 6 matching bases. V was trimmed by 3 bases and J by 2 bases, leaving 19 bases between them. This CDR3 region has 16 residues. The V gene's germline CDR1 is GTSNPN and CDR2 SVGIG (reference sequence). The CDR3 loop reads CAWSLGTSFQQETQYF. The CDR3 DNA reads TGTGCCTGGAGCCTTGGGACATCCTTCCAACAAGAGACCCAGTACTTC.

The table lists this clone with a few counts. The chain uses TRBV3-1 (or the pseudogene TRBV3-2) and TRBJ2-3; 7 bases fit TRBD1. The J segment lost 2 bases and the V segment lost 5 bases, leaving 7 bases of the junction unmatched. Germline-derived CDR1 and CDR2 are LGHDT and YNNKEL (reference sequence). The CDR3 extends over 15 amino acids. CDR3 region: CASSAQGTYTDTQYF. CDR3 coding DNA: TGTGCCAGCAGCGCACAGGGGACATACACAGATACGCAGTATTTT.

V and J are TRBV28 and TRBJ1-6; 7 nucleotides agree with TRBD1. Germline V gene sequence: CDR1 MDHEN, CDR2 SYDVKM. There are 17 residues in the CDR3. Losses at the gene ends were 2 bases for V and 9 bases for J; bases not matched to a gene: 13. The CDR3 DNA reads TGTGCCAGCAGTTTAAAGGGGGGAAAGGGGGCAATTTCACCCCTCCACTTT. Translating gives CASSLKGGKGAISPLHF. Together with reference TRBV28 and TRBJ1-6, the CDR3 gives the full variable domain: DVKVTQSSRYLVKRTGEKVFLECVQDMDHENMFWYRQDPGLGLRLIYFSYDVKMKEKGDIPEGYSVSREKKERFSLILESASTNQTSMYLCASSLKGGKGAISPLHFGNGTRLTVT.

The rearrangement links TRBV4-1 to TRBJ1-4; D unclear. The germline V and J ends were trimmed by 4 bases and 2 bases, with 11 bases remaining between them. The CDR3 runs to 15 residues. CDR1 and CDR2 (germline): MGHRA, YSYEKL. Here the CDR3 DNA reads TGCGCCAGCAGCCCCCGAACAGTCACTAATGAAAAACTGTTTTTT. Its translation: CASSPRTVTNEKLFF.

The CDR3 DNA is TGTGCCGCAAAACCCGGGGACAACAGGAACACTGAAGCTTTCTTT. Translated, it gives CAAKPGDNRNTEAFF. The genes are TRBV19 and TRBJ1-1; D might be TRBD1 (6 bases). Trimming removed 11 bases at V and 1 base at J, with 20 bases between. CDR3 length equals 15 residues. Per the germline V gene, CDR1 is LNHDA and CDR2 is SQIVND (reference sequence).

The gene calls are TRBV6-5 and TRBJ1-5, with 7 bases matching TRBD1. CDR3 size: 13 residues. Germline V gives CDR1 MNHEY, CDR2 SVGAGI. V shed 5 bases and J 6 bases; nucleotides not matched to a gene: 4. CDR3 DNA: TGTGCCAGCAGTCGACAGGGTAGTCAGCCCCAGCATTTT. Translation: CASSRQGSQPQHF.

J is TRBJ1-5 and V is TRBV19; maybe TRBD1 (5 bases). The V end lost 3 bases, the J end lost 2 bases, and 14 bases lay between the germline ends. From germline, CDR1 is LNHDA and CDR2 SQIVND (reference sequence). There are 16 residues in the CDR3. The CDR3 loop is CASSMASRGGNQPQHF. CDR3 bases: TGTGCCAGTAGTATGGCGAGTAGGGGTGGCAATCAGCCCCAGCATTTT.

This clone has a single count. The rearrangement uses TRBV4-1 and TRBJ1-1; TRBD1 might be the D (6 bases). The CDR3 is 15 amino acids. Trimming pared 0 bases from V and 10 bases from J, leaving 18 bases between. The germline V gene encodes CDR1 MGHRA and CDR2 YSYEKL. Here the CDR3 DNA reads TGCGCCAGCAGCCAAGAAAGGCCCACAGGGTACGGAGCTTTCTTT. This translates into CASSQERPTGYGAFF.